The 21 T cell receptor beta chains in this list originate from one sample, sequenced in a study of vaccination and CD4 T cells after COVID-19. This sample's time point: late sampling 161 to 241 days after vaccination in three convalescent patients. Using its own MiXCR run on the PCR reads, TCRdb lists one record per CDR3 protein. The sample lists around 37,000 distinct CDR3 sequences, under 45% seen once, with 4.5% to 7% in the top ten. The source material was CD4+ T cells from blood, sampled about 7 months after SARS-CoV-2 vaccination. Receptor source: a human donor who had recovered from COVID-19.

This clonotype showed up just a few times. The rearrangement joins TRBV20-1 to TRBJ2-1, with D uncertain. The V and J ends lost 6 bases and 0 bases respectively, with 12 bases between them. This CDR3 is 14 amino acids long. CDR1 is DFQATT, CDR2 SNEGSKA, per germline (reference sequence). CDR3 nucleotide sequence: TGCAGTGCACCAGAGTTGTCCTCCTACAATGAGCAGTTCTTC. Amino acid sequence: CSAPELSSYNEQFF.

V is TRBV7-8 and J is TRBJ2-3; D possibly corresponds to TRBD2 (6 bases). This CDR3 is built from 16 residues. Between the trimmed V and J ends, which lost 4 bases and 4 bases, there was a span of 18 bases. Germline V gene sequence: CDR1 SGHVS, CDR2 FQNEAQ. CDR3 bases: TGTGCCAGCAGCTCAGTCGGGGGAGTTAGCCCAGATACGCAGTATTTT. Translated: CASSSVGGVSPDTQYF.

This clonotype came up a few times. J is TRBJ1-1 and V is TRBV27; D might be TRBD1 (6 bases). The germline V gene encodes CDR1 MNHEY and CDR2 SMNVEV (reference sequence). V was pared by 5 bases and J by 10 bases, with 17 bases between. CDR3 length: 13 residues. This CDR3 reads CASSKRDTQGAFF. The CDR3 DNA reads as TGTGCCAGCAGTAAACGGGACACACAGGGAGCTTTCTTT.

The gene calls are TRBV7-6 and TRBJ1-1; 10 nucleotides align to TRBD1. The CDR3 has 18 amino acids. Germline CDR1 reads SGHVS; CDR2 reads FNYEAQ. V shed 0 bases and J 3 bases; nucleotides not matched to a gene: 10. The CDR3 is CASSLAADRGRGHTEAFF. The DNA for the CDR3 is TGTGCCAGCAGCTTAGCCGCGGACAGGGGGAGGGGGCACACTGAAGCTTTCTTT.

The CDR3 reads CAWSEGLVPDTQYF. For the CDR3, the DNA is TGTGCCTGGAGCGAGGGACTAGTCCCAGATACGCAGTATTTT. V gene TRBV30 combines with J gene TRBJ2-3, with 8 bases aligning to TRBD2. The V segment lost 3 bases and the J segment 4 bases; nucleotides outside the gene matches: 6. The CDR3 sequence is 14 residues long. Germline-derived CDR1 and CDR2 are GTSNPN and SVGIG (reference sequence).

The chain uses TRBV20-1 and TRBJ1-5, with D perhaps TRBD1 (5 bases). This CDR3 has 16 amino acids. CDR1 is DFQATT, CDR2 SNEGSKA, per germline (reference sequence). With 2 bases removed from V and 2 bases from J, the gap between germline ends came to 16 bases. The CDR3 DNA is TGCAGTGCTAGACCCCCCAGGGCACTTCGCAATCAGCCCCAGCATTTT. As protein: CSARPPRALRNQPQHF.

The chain is built from TRBV6-1 and TRBJ2-7; D call uncertain. Between the trimmed V and J ends, which lost 6 bases and 1 base, there was a span of 16 bases. From germline, CDR1 is MNHNS and CDR2 SASEGT. The CDR3 is made up of 15 amino acids. Written as DNA, the CDR3 is TGTGCCAGCAGCTCCAACGTAGGTCTATCCTACGAGCAGTACTTC. The encoded protein is CASSSNVGLSYEQYF.

This clonotype was seen a handful of times. The rearrangement links TRBV15 to TRBJ1-2, with D uncertain. This CDR3 has 18 residues. V was pared by 0 bases and J by 7 bases, with 24 bases between. Germline loops: CDR1 LNHNV, CDR2 YYDKDF (reference sequence). The DNA of the CDR3 is TGTGCCACCAGCAGAGATAGAACGGCCGCTATTGATTTCCTTGGCTACACCTTC. It yields the protein CATSRDRTAAIDFLGYTF.

The CDR3: CASSPPDRPNTEAFF. CDR3 nucleotides: TGTGCCAGCTCACCACCGGACAGGCCCAACACTGAAGCTTTCTTT. The J gene is TRBJ1-1, the V gene TRBV18; 7 bases match TRBD1. V lost 0 bases to trimming and J lost 2 bases; unmatched junction nucleotides: 3. The CDR3 contains 15 residues. Germline CDR1 KGHSH, CDR2 LQKENI.

The table lists this clonotype with a count of one. The genes are TRBV2 and TRBJ2-7; TRBD2 agrees at 7 bases. Germline V gene sequence: CDR1 SNHLY, CDR2 FYNNEI. The V segment lost 4 bases and the J segment 7 bases; nucleotides outside the gene matches: 13. This CDR3 spans 15 amino acids. DNA for the CDR3: TGTGCCAGCAGTGGTAGTGGGAGGGGCTTGGGGGAGCAGTACTTC. Protein: CASSGSGRGLGEQYF.

DNA for the CDR3: TGTGCCAGCAGTGAGGGTAGCGGGAGTACAGATACGCAGTATTTT. Protein sequence: CASSEGSGSTDTQYF. The chain is built from TRBV6-4 and TRBJ2-3; the match to TRBD2 covers 9 bases. The CDR3 is 15 residues long. With V trimmed by 3 bases and J by 3 bases, 4 bases remained unmatched. The germline CDR1 and CDR2 sequences are MRHNA and SNTAGT.

This sequence joins TRBV20-1 and TRBJ2-3, with TRBD2 matching over 9 bases. Germline values: CDR1 DFQATT, CDR2 SNEGSKA (reference sequence). The CDR3 sequence is 14 residues long. V gave up 6 bases and J gave up 1 base; unmatched junction bases: 5. The CDR3 reads CSATEREGTDTQYF. DNA for the CDR3: TGCAGTGCGACAGAGCGGGAGGGCACAGATACGCAGTATTTT.

The table lists this clonotype with a few counts. The chain couples TRBV14 to TRBJ1-1; the D is unclear. The V and J ends lost 5 bases and 0 bases respectively, with 13 bases between them. Per the germline V gene, CDR1 is SGHDN and CDR2 is FVKESK. The CDR3 length is 15 residues. The CDR3 spells CASSEAHHMNTEAFF. CDR3 coding DNA: TGTGCCAGCAGCGAAGCTCACCACATGAACACTGAAGCTTTCTTT.

The chain employs TRBV7-9 and TRBJ2-1; D remains unclear. Trimming stripped 1 base from V and 0 bases from J, with 13 bases between. Per the germline V gene, CDR1 is SEHNR and CDR2 is FQNEAQ (reference sequence). The CDR3 covers 17 residues. The CDR3 DNA sequence: TGTGCCAGCAGCTTAGGCTTCGTGGGATTCTCCTACAATGAGCAGTTCTTC. This encodes CASSLGFVGFSYNEQFF.

A word on this clonotype: No conserved phenylalanine or tryptophan ends this CDR3, so it is likely a read error. No DNA is shown, since the ends of the CDR3 on it are uncertain; the CDR3 is the one TCRdb lists. The rearrangement uses TRBV20-1 and TRBJ2-5; the table's D call, TRBD2, was not checked against the DNA. The germline CDR1 and CDR2 sequences are DFQATT and SNEGSKA (reference sequence). The CDR3 is made up of 14 amino acids, end residues included. This CDR3 is CSARHTARRENIVV.

V gene TRBV27 combines with J gene TRBJ2-2, with D unresolved. CDR3 length equals 14 residues. V lost 3 bases and J 4 bases, leaving 9 bases between the germline ends. Germline CDR1 and CDR2: MNHEY and SMNVEV (reference sequence). The CDR3 nucleotides read TGTGCCAGCAGTTTCTACTCCTCCACCGGGGAGCTGTTTTTT. Translation gives CASSFYSSTGELFF.

The rearrangement joins TRBV2 to TRBJ1-6; no clear D. V shed 6 bases and J shed 13 bases, with 13 bases lying between them. Germline V CDR1 and CDR2: SNHLY, FYNNEI. CDR3 length: 12 residues. The DNA for the CDR3 is TGTGCCAGCAGCGCGACCGGTAGTCCCCTCCACTTT. Its translation is CASSATGSPLHF.

There are a few counts of this clonotype. The chain is built from TRBV12-1 and TRBJ1-5; the table assigns TRBD1, which was not confirmed against the DNA. TRBV12-1 is an annotated pseudogene. The CDR3 loop spans 14 amino acids. This CDR3 reads CASSFASGDQPQHF. The CDR3 DNA is TGTGCCAGCAGCTTTGCATCGGGGGACCAGCCCCAGCATTTT.

The rearrangement joins TRBV28 to TRBJ2-7; D is unresolved. Germline V lookup: CDR1 MDHEN, CDR2 SYDVKM. The CDR3 loop spans 14 amino acids. Trimming pared 5 bases from V and 2 bases from J, leaving 13 bases between. As DNA, the CDR3 is TGTGCCAGCAGTAGCGCTACCTGGGCCTACGAGCAGTACTTC. Protein product: CASSSATWAYEQYF.

V usage is TRBV28 and J usage is TRBJ1-4; D perhaps matches TRBD1 (5 bases). The V end was cut by 5 bases, the J end by 7 bases, with 11 bases between. The CDR3 is made up of 13 amino acids. Germline V gene lookup returns CDR1 MDHEN and CDR2 SYDVKM. The CDR3 loop is CASSTLGGEKLFF. CDR3 in DNA: TGTGCCAGCAGTACTCTCGGGGGTGAAAAACTGTTTTTT. The entire variable domain, with the rest obtained from reference TRBV28 and TRBJ1-4, is as follows: DVKVTQSSRYLVKRTGEKVFLECVQDMDHENMFWYRQDPGLGLRLIYFSYDVKMKEKGDIPEGYSVSREKKERFSLILESASTNQTSMYLCASSTLGGEKLFFGSGTQLSVL.

This clonotype was detected a few times. This chain joins TRBV21-1 and TRBJ2-3; TRBD2, as called in the table, went unchecked against the DNA. TRBV21-1 represents a pseudogene. The CDR3 runs to 16 residues. This chain's CDR3 is CASSKSLGLPTDTQYF. CDR3 nucleotides: TGTGCCAGCAGCAAGTCTCTGGGACTCCCCACAGATACGCAGTATTTT.